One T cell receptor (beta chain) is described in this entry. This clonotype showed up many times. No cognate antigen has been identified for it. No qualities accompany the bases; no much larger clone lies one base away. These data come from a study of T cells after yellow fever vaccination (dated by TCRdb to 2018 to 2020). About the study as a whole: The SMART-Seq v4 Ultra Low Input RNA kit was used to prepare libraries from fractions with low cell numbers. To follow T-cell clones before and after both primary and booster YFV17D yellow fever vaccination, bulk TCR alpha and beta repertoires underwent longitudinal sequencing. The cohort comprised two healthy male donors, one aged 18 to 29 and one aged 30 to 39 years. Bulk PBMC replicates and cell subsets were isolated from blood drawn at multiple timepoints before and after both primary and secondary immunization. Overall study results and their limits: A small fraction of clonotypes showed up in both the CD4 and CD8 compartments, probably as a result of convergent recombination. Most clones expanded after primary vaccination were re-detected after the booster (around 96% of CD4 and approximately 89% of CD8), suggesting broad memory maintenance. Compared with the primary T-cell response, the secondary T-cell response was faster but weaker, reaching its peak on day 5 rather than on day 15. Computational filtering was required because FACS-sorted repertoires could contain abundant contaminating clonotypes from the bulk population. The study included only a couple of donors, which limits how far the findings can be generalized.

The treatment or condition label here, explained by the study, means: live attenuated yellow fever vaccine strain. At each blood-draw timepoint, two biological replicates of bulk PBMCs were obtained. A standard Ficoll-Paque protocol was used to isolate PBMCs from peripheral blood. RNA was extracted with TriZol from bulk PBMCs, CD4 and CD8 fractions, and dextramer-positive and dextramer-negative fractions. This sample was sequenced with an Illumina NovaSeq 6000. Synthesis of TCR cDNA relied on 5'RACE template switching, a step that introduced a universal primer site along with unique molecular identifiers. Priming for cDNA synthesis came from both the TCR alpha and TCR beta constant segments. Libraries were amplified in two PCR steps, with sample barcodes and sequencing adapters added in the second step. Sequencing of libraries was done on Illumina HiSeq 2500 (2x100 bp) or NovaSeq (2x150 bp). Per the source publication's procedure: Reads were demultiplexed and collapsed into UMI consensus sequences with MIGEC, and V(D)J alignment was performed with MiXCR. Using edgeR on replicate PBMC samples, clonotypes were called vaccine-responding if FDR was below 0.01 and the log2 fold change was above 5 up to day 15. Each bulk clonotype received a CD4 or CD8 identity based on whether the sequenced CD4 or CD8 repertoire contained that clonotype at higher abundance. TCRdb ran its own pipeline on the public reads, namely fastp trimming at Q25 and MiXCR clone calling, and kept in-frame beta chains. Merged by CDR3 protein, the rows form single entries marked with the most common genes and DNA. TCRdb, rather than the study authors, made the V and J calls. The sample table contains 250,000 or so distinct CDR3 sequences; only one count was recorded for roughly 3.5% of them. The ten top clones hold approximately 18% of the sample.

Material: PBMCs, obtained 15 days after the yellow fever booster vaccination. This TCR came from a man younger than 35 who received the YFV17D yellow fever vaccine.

The base sequence is TGTGCCATCAGGGGACAAGGCTGGCATACTGAAGCTTTCTTT. Translated, this is CAIRGQGWHTEAFF. The chain couples TRBV10-3 to TRBJ1-1, and possibly TRBD1, on 6 matching bases. Relative to germline, V is 6 bases shorter and J is 5 bases shorter, with 16 bases between their ends. From cysteine to phenylalanine, the CDR3 is 14 amino acids long. Of the read, only the CDR3 DNA is kept; its 42 bases are in frame from base 1. CDR1 ENHRY and CDR2 SYGVKD were looked up in the germline V gene.